Below, 21 T cell receptor beta chains from the same sample are listed, as sequenced in a study of blood T cell repertoires in COVID-19. Libraries were prepared by immunoSEQ multiplex PCR; TCRdb keeps only in-frame clonotypes and omits some of them. The sample lists approximately 180,000 clones; 90% were seen once. Sequencing input: peripheral blood. Receptors originate from a man over 45 with acute or convalescent COVID-19.

The rearrangement links TRBV7-2 to TRBJ2-2; D gene unclear. CDR3 length: 12 amino acids. Germline V gives CDR1 SGHTA, CDR2 FQGNSA. Trimming took off 5 bases at V and 8 bases at J, with 9 bases between the two ends. CDR3 nucleotide sequence: TGTGCCAGCAGCCCCGCCCGGGGGGAGCTGTTTTTT. This translates into CASSPARGELFF.

Written as DNA, the CDR3 is TGTGCCAGCAGCTTGGGGGACAGGGTGGGATACACCTTC. Amino acid sequence: CASSLGDRVGYTF. V gene TRBV5-4 combines with J gene TRBJ1-2, with 9 bases identical to TRBD1. Trimming at V came to 0 bases and at J to 11 bases, leaving 5 bases not matched to a gene. Per germline, CDR1 SGHNT and CDR2 YYREEE (reference sequence). The CDR3 length is 13 residues.

The chain recombines TRBV19 with TRBJ2-5; TRBD2 is a possible D gene (7 bases). Germline V gene lookup returns CDR1 LNHDA and CDR2 SQIVND (reference sequence). With 6 bases removed from V and 2 bases from J, the gap between germline ends came to 13 bases. The CDR3 has 14 residues. The CDR3: CASRGGGGQETQYF. DNA for the CDR3: TGTGCCAGTAGGGGAGGGGGTGGACAAGAGACCCAGTACTTC.

The V call is TRBV28, the J call TRBJ2-4, with D possibly being TRBD2 (6 bases). The V gene's germline CDR1 is MDHEN and CDR2 SYDVKM. Trimming removed 8 bases from V and 3 bases from J, with 17 bases in between. This CDR3 is 15 amino acids long. In DNA, the CDR3 is TGTGCCAGCGGCTCCGTCTCCGGGGGCAAAAACATTCAGTACTTC. This sequence encodes CASGSVSGGKNIQYF.

This clone was recorded a few times. This sequence joins TRBV11-3 and TRBJ2-1; no firm D call. CDR1 is SGHNT, CDR2 YENEEA, per germline. Trimming stripped 4 bases from V and 8 bases from J, with 9 bases between. CDR3 length: 12 residues. For the CDR3, the DNA is TGTGCCAGCAGCTCCCTCCCGTATGAGCAGTTCTTC. Protein product: CASSSLPYEQFF.

The chain links TRBV7-2 to TRBJ2-7, with 8 bases identical to TRBD2. V shed 1 base, J shed 6 bases, and the junction held 11 bases outside the gene matches. Germline CDR1 SGHTA, CDR2 FQGNSA. The CDR3 spans 16 residues. CDR3 in DNA: TGTGCCAGCAGCTTAGAACCCTGGCGGGGGGCCTCCGAGCAGTACTTC. It codes for CASSLEPWRGASEQYF.

The CDR3 is CASSVVGGNTEAFF. CDR3 coding DNA: TGTGCCAGCAGCGTAGTAGGGGGGAACACTGAAGCTTTCTTT. The chain employs TRBV9 and TRBJ1-1, with a weak D call TRBD1 (6 bases). From germline, CDR1 is SGDLS and CDR2 YYNGEE. The CDR3 totals 14 residues. Trimming removed 0 bases at V and 1 base at J, with 7 bases between. The complete variable domain, with remaining parts taken from reference TRBV9 and TRBJ1-1, reads DSGVTQTPKHLITATGQRVTLRCSPRSGDLSVYWYQQSLDQGLQFLIQYYNGEERAKGNILERFSAQQFPDLHSELNLSSLELGDSALYFCASSVVGGNTEAFFGQGTRLTVV.

The genes are TRBV2 and TRBJ1-1; D is perhaps TRBD1 (6 bases). The germline gives CDR1 SNHLY, CDR2 FYNNEI. This CDR3 is built from 12 residues. V lost 6 bases and J 5 bases, leaving 10 bases between the germline ends. The CDR3 protein is CASSNTGTEAFF. DNA of the CDR3: TGTGCCAGCAGCAATACAGGGACTGAAGCTTTCTTT.

CDR3 amino acids: CASSFFAGEGETQYF. DNA of the CDR3: TGTGCCAGCAGTTTCTTCGCAGGAGAGGGTGAGACCCAGTACTTC. This chain connects TRBV27 to TRBJ2-5, with D perhaps matching TRBD2 (5 bases). CDR3 length: 15 residues. V lost 3 bases to trimming and J lost 5 bases, with 16 bases between them. In germline, CDR1 is MNHEY, CDR2 SMNVEV (reference sequence).

This chain uses TRBV7-7 with TRBJ2-3; D might be TRBD2 (5 bases). Trimming cost V 5 bases and J 0 bases, with 12 bases left between them. The CDR3 has 15 amino acids. The germline CDR1 and CDR2 sequences are SSHAT and FNYEAQ (reference sequence). CDR3 nucleotide sequence: TGTGCCAGCAGCCAGAGCGGATCTAGCACAGATACGCAGTATTTT. This translates into CASSQSGSSTDTQYF.

This CDR3 is CASGWASALGSYEQYF. The DNA of the CDR3 is TGTGCCAGCGGGTGGGCTAGCGCTTTGGGTAGCTACGAGCAGTACTTC. The chain employs TRBV28 and TRBJ2-7; D may be TRBD2 (6 bases). V was shortened by 8 bases and J by 3 bases, with 23 bases between the two germline ends. Germline V gene data show CDR1 as MDHEN and CDR2 as SYDVKM. CDR3 length equals 16 residues.

The chain links TRBV18 to TRBJ2-2; perhaps TRBD1 as D (6 bases). This CDR3 has 15 residues. Trimming pared 3 bases from V and 0 bases from J, leaving 8 bases between. Germline CDR1 reads KGHSH; CDR2 reads LQKENI. This CDR3 reads CASSPGQTNTGELFF. The CDR3 region has the DNA TGTGCCAGCTCACCCGGACAGACGAACACCGGGGAGCTGTTTTTT.

The chain has TRBV7-9 and TRBJ1-1; D perhaps matches TRBD1 (5 bases). CDR3 size: 13 residues. Trimming stripped 3 bases from V and 3 bases from J, with 8 bases between. CDR1 is SEHNR and CDR2 is FQNEAQ in the germline V gene (reference sequence). The CDR3 region has the DNA TGTGCCAGCAGCTTTCGCAGGGACACTGAAGCTTTCTTT. This translates into CASSFRRDTEAFF. The full variable domain, rest sourced from reference TRBV7-9 and TRBJ1-1, is DTGVSQNPRHKITKRGQNVTFRCDPISEHNRLYWYRQTLGQGPEFLTYFQNEAQLEKSRLLSDRFSAERPKGSFSTLEIQRTEQGDSAMYLCASSFRRDTEAFFGQGTRLTVV.

This chain joins TRBV4-2 and TRBJ2-1; tentative D call: TRBD2 (6 bases). V was pared by 0 bases and J by 7 bases, with 13 bases between. Germline CDR1 and CDR2: LGHNA and YNFKEQ. This CDR3 is built from 15 residues. The CDR3, as DNA: TGTGCCAGCAGCCAAGAAGGAGGGCTTTGGAATGAGCAGTTCTTC. It codes for CASSQEGGLWNEQFF.

V is TRBV27 and J is TRBJ2-7; possibly TRBD1 for D (5 bases). Trimming stripped 3 bases from V and 4 bases from J, with 13 bases between. Germline CDR1 reads MNHEY; CDR2 reads SMNVEV (reference sequence). The CDR3 contains 14 residues. The CDR3 reads CASSFMDKSYEQYF. The CDR3 DNA reads as TGTGCCAGCAGTTTCATGGACAAATCTTACGAGCAGTACTTC.

The genes are TRBV7-2 and TRBJ1-1; D is possibly TRBD1 (6 bases). CDR1 is SGHTA, CDR2 FQGNSA, per germline. The CDR3 is 14 amino acids. Trimming stripped 6 bases from V and 5 bases from J, with 16 bases between. DNA of the CDR3: TGTGCCAGCAGTTCCCGATTAGGGGGTACTGAAGCTTTCTTT. It is translated as CASSSRLGGTEAFF.

This sequence joins TRBV28 and TRBJ2-1; D not certain. V lost 4 bases, J lost 4 bases, and 14 bases lay in between. The CDR3 consists of 15 residues. CDR1 and CDR2 from the germline V gene are MDHEN and SYDVKM. The CDR3 reads CASSSPTPQYNEQFF. The DNA of the CDR3 is TGTGCCAGCAGTTCCCCAACCCCTCAGTACAATGAGCAGTTCTTC.

The gene calls are TRBV30 and TRBJ2-2; the match to TRBD2 covers 7 bases. Germline CDR1 GTSNPN, CDR2 SVGIG (reference sequence). Trimming cost V 0 bases and J 2 bases; bases outside gene matches: 9. The CDR3 runs to 17 residues. CDR3 nucleotides: TGTGCCTGGAGTGTACTCCCCGGGACTAAAAACACCGGGGAGCTGTTTTTT. Its protein product is CAWSVLPGTKNTGELFF.

CDR3 nucleotides: TGTGCCAGCAGCATGAGACAGACGAACACTGAAGCTTTCTTT. It is translated as CASSMRQTNTEAFF. This sequence joins TRBV7-2 and TRBJ1-1; possible D gene TRBD1, 5 bases. From germline, CDR1 is SGHTA and CDR2 FQGNSA. V gave up 5 bases and J gave up 1 base, with 11 bases separating them. The CDR3 has 14 amino acids. Full variable domain (rest looked up from reference TRBV7-2 and TRBJ1-1): GAGVSQSPSNKVTEKGKDVELRCDPISGHTALYWYRQSLGQGLEFLIYFQGNSAPDKSGLPSDRFSAERTGGSVSTLTIQRTQQEDSAVYLCASSMRQTNTEAFFGQGTRLTVV.

This sequence joins TRBV19 and TRBJ2-7, with D maybe TRBD1 (5 bases). This CDR3 is built from 13 residues. The germline CDR1 and CDR2 sequences are LNHDA and SQIVND (reference sequence). V was clipped by 4 bases and J by 6 bases, with 13 bases between them. The CDR3 sequence is CASSRSGSGEQYF. The CDR3 region has the DNA TGTGCCAGTAGTAGATCAGGGTCTGGCGAGCAGTACTTC.

This clone turned up a few times. This rearrangement joins TRBV19 to TRBJ1-1, with D possibly TRBD1 on 5 matching bases. The V gene lost 3 bases and the J gene lost 5 bases, with 13 bases spanning the gap. Per the germline V gene, CDR1 is LNHDA and CDR2 is SQIVND (reference sequence). The CDR3 runs 14 residues. The CDR3 DNA reads as TGTGCCAGTAGTATGGGGCCATTTGGGACTGAAGCTTTCTTT. Amino acid sequence: CASSMGPFGTEAFF.